The clone carrying this T cell receptor (beta chain) was seen a handful of times. No antigen is known for it. Distinct nucleotide sequences in the sample also encode this CDR3. The data stem from a study of T cell responses to AZD1222 COVID-19 vaccine. The germline V gene encodes CDR1 GTSNPN and CDR2 SVGIG (reference sequence). Between the trimmed V and J ends, which lost 0 bases and 2 bases, there was a span of 2 bases. This CDR3 is 11 amino acids long. Study-level findings and limits: The reported proportion of spike-specific TCRs targeting unmutated variant regions was nearly half. Spike-specific TCR breadth and depth both grew after two AZD1222 doses. Clonal diversity was possibly underestimated, and the donors were mostly white British, with more females. Spike was spanned by vaccine-associated CD4 TCRs, with dominance at 160-218 and 743-854.

The method was immunoSEQ multiplex PCR; TCRdb's version includes in-frame clones alone and lacks a portion of them. Of hundreds of thousands of clones listed, about 93% were seen once; the top ten hold 0.95% to 1.1%. The chain uses TRBV30 and TRBJ2-7; D ambiguous. This receptor was taken from an adult in good health. The material was peripheral blood, obtained on day 0 of MenACWY control vaccination. CDR3 loop: CAWSVTYEQYF. CDR3 nucleotides: TGTGCCTGGAGTGTAACCTACGAGCAGTACTTC.